The rows below give T cell receptor beta chains drawn from one sample of a study of control samples from healthy donors and cancer patients. Assay: immunoSEQ multiplex PCR; the TCRdb copy retains only in-frame clones and omits some. Here the sample spans about 120,000 clones, approximately 87% being singletons. The sample was blood. These receptors were taken from a man younger than 40 in good health. CDR3s include the opening cysteine and the closing phenylalanine or tryptophan. The D gene is left open where the match is weak.

V: TRBV6-6; D: -; J: TRBJ2-5; DNA: TGTGCCTCCCGGTTAACAGTACTTCCCCAAGAGACCCAGTACTTC; CDR3: CASRLTVLPQETQYF
V: TRBV11-3; D: -; J: TRBJ1-5; DNA: TGTGCCAGCAGCTTTTCAGGGGATCAGCCCCAGCATTTT; CDR3: CASSFSGDQPQHF
V: TRBV6-5; D: TRBD1; J: TRBJ2-7; DNA: TGTGCCAGCCGACAGGGAAACTACGAGCAGTACTTC; CDR3: CASRQGNYEQYF
V: TRBV7-2; D: -; J: TRBJ1-1; DNA: TGTGCCAGCAGCTTAGTATGGAGCGACACTGAAGCTTTCTTT; CDR3: CASSLVWSDTEAFF
V: TRBV27; D: -; J: TRBJ1-1; DNA: TGTGCCAGCAGTTTCCTCGGACAGCGCCCAATGAACACTGAAGCTTTCTTT; CDR3: CASSFLGQRPMNTEAFF
V: TRBV5-6; D: TRBD1; J: TRBJ1-6; DNA: TGTGCCAGCAGCCCAAGTACGGGACAGCGCCGTTCACCCCTCCACTTT; CDR3: CASSPSTGQRRSPLHF
V: TRBV3-1/TRBV3-2; D: TRBD1; J: TRBJ1-1; DNA: TGTGCCAGCAGCGTACAGGGGTTCAACACTGAAGCTTTCTTT; CDR3: CASSVQGFNTEAFF
V: TRBV10-2; D: -; J: TRBJ1-1; DNA: TGCGCCAGCTCGAGACAGTTGAACACTGAAGCTTTCTTT; CDR3: CASSRQLNTEAFF
V: TRBV30; D: TRBD1; J: TRBJ1-6; DNA: TGTGCCTGGATGTGGACAGGGACCGAGTTGAATTCACCCCTCCACTTT; CDR3: CAWMWTGTELNSPLHF
V: TRBV14; D: -; J: TRBJ1-1; DNA: TGTGCCAGCAGCCAAAGGCCAGGGGCAGGAGCTTTCTTT; CDR3: CASSQRPGAGAFF
V: TRBV4-1; D: -; J: TRBJ2-1; DNA: TGCGCCAGCAGCCATCTTCCTGACGACTCCTACAATGAGCAGTTCTTC; CDR3: CASSHLPDDSYNEQFF
V: TRBV5-1; D: TRBD1; J: TRBJ1-4; DNA: TGCGCCAGCAGCTCCCAGGGGGCTAATAATGAAAAACTGTTTTTT; CDR3: CASSSQGANNEKLFF
V: TRBV4-1; D: -; J: TRBJ1-4; DNA: TGCGCCAGCAGCCAAGATGGAAGGACCCCTAATGAAAAACTGTTTTTT; CDR3: CASSQDGRTPNEKLFF
V: TRBV6-5; D: TRBD1; J: TRBJ1-2; DNA: TGTGCCAGCCGAAGCCGACAGGGAGGGAACTATGGCTACACCTTC; CDR3: CASRSRQGGNYGYTF
V: TRBV5-1; D: -; J: TRBJ2-7; DNA: TGCGCCAGCAGCTTTGGAGGGGGGAGCTACGAGCAGTACTTC; CDR3: CASSFGGGSYEQYF
V: TRBV7-9; D: -; J: TRBJ2-5; DNA: TGTGCCAGCAGCTTCGTCCCGGGGATCCAAGAGACCCAGTACTTC; CDR3: CASSFVPGIQETQYF